These 21 T cell receptor beta chains were sequenced from one sample in a study of T cell responses to AZD1222 COVID-19 vaccine. Assay: immunoSEQ multiplex PCR; the TCRdb copy retains only in-frame clones and omits some. This repertoire shows roughly 140,000 clones, roughly nine tenths found once; its top ten account for 1.5% to 2%. Sample: peripheral blood, taken 28 days after the second AZD1222 dose. The receptors stem from an adult who received the AZD1222 COVID-19 vaccine.

The rearrangement uses TRBV19 and TRBJ1-5, with 7 bases identical to TRBD1. The J segment lost 3 bases and the V segment lost 3 bases, leaving 2 bases of the junction unmatched. This CDR3 contains 14 residues. Germline assignment: CDR1 LNHDA and CDR2 SQIVND (reference sequence). The DNA of the CDR3 is TGTGCCAGTAGTATGGACAGGCTCAATCAGCCCCAGCATTTT. Protein: CASSMDRLNQPQHF.

V gene TRBV6-6 combines with J gene TRBJ2-5; 9 bases map to TRBD2. This CDR3 is 20 amino acids long. The J segment lost 5 bases and the V segment lost 5 bases, leaving 24 bases of the junction unmatched. Germline CDR1 and CDR2: MNHNY and SVGAGI (reference sequence). The CDR3 protein is CASSRNRAWAREGRDETQYF. CDR3 nucleotides: TGTGCCAGCAGTCGGAACAGGGCGTGGGCGCGGGAGGGCCGGGATGAGACCCAGTACTTC.

The V and J genes are TRBV2 and TRBJ1-1, with D possibly TRBD1 on 5 matching bases. CDR3 length equals 13 residues. The germline CDR1 and CDR2 sequences are SNHLY and FYNNEI. V shed 3 bases and J shed 1 base, with 6 bases lying between them. The CDR3 DNA is TGTGCCAGCAGTGACGGACAGAACACTGAAGCTTTCTTT. Translated: CASSDGQNTEAFF.

This chain joins TRBV5-4 and TRBJ2-7; 8 nucleotides agree with TRBD2. After removal of 1 base from V and 3 bases from J, the junction contained 6 bases not matched to a gene. The germline V gene encodes CDR1 SGHNT and CDR2 YYREEE (reference sequence). The CDR3 is 15 residues long. Here the CDR3 reads CASSLREGPFYEQYF. The DNA for the CDR3 is TGTGCCAGCAGCTTGCGGGAGGGCCCCTTCTACGAGCAGTACTTC.

V and J are TRBV25-1 and TRBJ1-3; 8 bases agree with TRBD1. From germline, CDR1 is MGHDK and CDR2 SYGVNS. With 1 base clipped from V and 3 bases from J, the junction kept 2 bases outside the gene matches. The CDR3 covers 15 residues. In nucleotides, the CDR3 is TGTGCCAGCAGTGAATTTGGACAGGGTGGAAACACCATATATTTT. Translated: CASSEFGQGGNTIYF.

This chain connects TRBV2 to TRBJ1-5; D unresolved. CDR1 is SNHLY and CDR2 is FYNNEI in the germline V gene. The V end was cut by 8 bases, the J end by 3 bases, with 8 bases between. There are 12 residues in the CDR3. The CDR3 sequence is CASGQNNQPQHF. The CDR3 nucleotides are TGTGCCAGCGGGCAGAACAATCAGCCCCAGCATTTT.

CDR3 bases: TGTGCCAGCTCACCAGAGGGGTCTGCTAACTATGGCTACACCTTC. Translating it yields CASSPEGSANYGYTF. The chain is built from TRBV18 and TRBJ1-2; possibly TRBD1 for D (5 bases). The germline gives CDR1 KGHSH, CDR2 LQKENI. The CDR3 totals 15 residues. V was trimmed by 2 bases and J by 0 bases, leaving 10 bases between them.

Turning to this clone: The sample has other DNA sequences that encode this CDR3 too. This chain connects TRBV5-1 to TRBJ1-5, with 7 bases lining up with TRBD1. The germline V gene encodes CDR1 SGHRS and CDR2 YFSETQ. The CDR3 loop spans 15 amino acids. V lost 0 bases, J lost 3 bases, and 3 bases stayed unmatched. Here the CDR3 reads CASSLGTGDNQPQHF. Here the CDR3 DNA reads TGCGCCAGCAGCTTGGGTACAGGGGACAATCAGCCCCAGCATTTT.

The chain recombines TRBV5-1 with TRBJ2-1; 8 bases line up with TRBD2. The J segment lost 3 bases and the V segment lost 0 bases, leaving 8 bases of the junction unmatched. CDR3 length: 17 residues. Germline V gene sequence: CDR1 SGHRS, CDR2 YFSETQ. The CDR3 nucleotides are TGCGCCAGCAGCTTGGTTTTTGGCGGGAGGTTCTACAATGAGCAGTTCTTC. Protein: CASSLVFGGRFYNEQFF.

The CDR3 region has the DNA TGTGCCAGCAGCGCAACTATTACTATCCCCAGGACCTTGCTCAACAATGAGCAGTTCTTC. Translation gives CASSATITIPRTLLNNEQFF. V usage is TRBV9 and J usage is TRBJ2-1, with no clear D. The CDR3 is 20 amino acids. Germline V gene data show CDR1 as SGDLS and CDR2 as YYNGEE. V was clipped by 3 bases and J by 5 bases, with 30 bases between them.

This chain connects TRBV19 to TRBJ1-1, with D possibly being TRBD1 (6 bases). V was cut by 7 bases and J by 0 bases, with 15 bases left in between. The CDR3 is 15 residues long. Germline loops: CDR1 LNHDA, CDR2 SQIVND (reference sequence). The CDR3 sequence: CASIRGDEVNTEAFF. The CDR3 region has the DNA TGTGCCAGTATAAGGGGGGATGAGGTGAACACTGAAGCTTTCTTT.

This sequence joins TRBV24-1 and TRBJ2-2, with D unclear. Germline V gives CDR1 KGHDR, CDR2 SFDVKD. The V and J ends lost 4 bases and 4 bases respectively, with 6 bases between them. The CDR3 consists of 13 residues. The chain's CDR3 is CATSEESTGELFF. The CDR3 DNA follows: TGTGCCACCAGTGAGGAAAGCACCGGGGAGCTGTTTTTT.

V is TRBV11-2 and J is TRBJ2-7; 11 nucleotides line up with TRBD2. Germline lookup yields CDR1 SGHAT and CDR2 FQNNGV. Losses at the gene ends were 1 base for V and 7 bases for J; bases not matched to a gene: 9. CDR3 length: 16 amino acids. Written as DNA, the CDR3 is TGTGCCAGCAGCTTAGTGGCCGGGACTAGCGGAGTAGAGCAGTACTTC. Protein: CASSLVAGTSGVEQYF.

The CDR3 spells CASSLGGQFEKLFF. CDR3 nucleotide sequence: TGTGCCAGCAGTTTAGGGGGACAATTTGAAAAACTGTTTTTT. This chain joins TRBV28 and TRBJ1-4; a weak D match, TRBD1 (6 bases). CDR3 size: 14 residues. The germline V gene has CDR1 MDHEN and CDR2 SYDVKM. V lost 2 bases and J 7 bases, leaving 11 bases between the germline ends. Full variable domain (rest looked up from reference TRBV28 and TRBJ1-4): DVKVTQSSRYLVKRTGEKVFLECVQDMDHENMFWYRQDPGLGLRLIYFSYDVKMKEKGDIPEGYSVSREKKERFSLILESASTNQTSMYLCASSLGGQFEKLFFGSGTQLSVL.

The chain combines TRBV29-1 with TRBJ1-1; D unresolved. Germline-derived CDR1 and CDR2 are SQVTM and ANQGSEA. CDR3 size: 12 residues. V shed 3 bases and J shed 6 bases, with 11 bases lying between them. The CDR3 nucleotides are TGCAGCGTTGAGATGGGGATCGCTGAAGCTTTCTTT. Amino acids: CSVEMGIAEAFF.

This chain connects TRBV10-3 to TRBJ1-1, with 8 bases lining up with TRBD1. Trimming took 3 bases from V and 5 from J; bases not matched to a gene: 8. The CDR3 length is 15 residues. Germline CDR1 and CDR2: ENHRY and SYGVKD. The CDR3 DNA sequence: TGTGCCATCAGTGAAATCAGGGGGCCCAAGACTGAAGCTTTCTTT. This codes for CAISEIRGPKTEAFF.

The chain combines TRBV2 with TRBJ1-1, with a possible D match to TRBD1 (5 bases). Germline loops: CDR1 SNHLY, CDR2 FYNNEI. With 6 bases removed from V and 4 bases from J, the gap between germline ends came to 15 bases. CDR3 length: 14 amino acids. CDR3 protein: CASSEEGISTEAFF. CDR3 nucleotides: TGTGCCAGCAGCGAGGAGGGGATTAGCACTGAAGCTTTCTTT. The whole variable domain, remainder taken from reference TRBV2 and TRBJ1-1, is EPEVTQTPSHQVTQMGQEVILRCVPISNHLYFYWYRQILGQKVEFLVSFYNNEISEKSEIFDDQFSVERPDGSNFTLKIRSTKLEDSAMYFCASSEEGISTEAFFGQGTRLTVV.

The chain uses TRBV6-5 and TRBJ2-7, with D maybe TRBD1 (6 bases). Germline V CDR1 and CDR2: MNHEY, SVGAGI. This CDR3 region has 16 residues. V gave up 3 bases and J gave up 0 bases, with 15 bases separating them. In DNA, the CDR3 is TGTGCCAGCAGTTATGGGGGCGGCAGGACCTCCTACGAGCAGTACTTC. Translated, it gives CASSYGGGRTSYEQYF.

The chain joins TRBV7-9 to TRBJ1-3; the match to TRBD1 covers 8 bases. CDR1 and CDR2 from the germline V gene are SEHNR and FQNEAQ (reference sequence). CDR3 length: 17 residues. Trimming at V came to 2 bases and at J to 3 bases, leaving 9 bases not matched to a gene. The CDR3 region has the DNA TGTGCCAGCAGCTTAAGGGAGACAGGGGCATTTGGAAACACCATATATTTT. This gives the protein CASSLRETGAFGNTIYF.

This chain uses TRBV7-9 with TRBJ1-3; D is unclear. V was pared by 11 bases and J by 2 bases, with 13 bases between. The V gene's germline CDR1 is SEHNR and CDR2 FQNEAQ (reference sequence). The CDR3 length is 13 residues. This CDR3 reads CALPGVTGNTIYF. The DNA for the CDR3 is TGTGCCCTTCCCGGGGTAACTGGAAACACCATATATTTT. Based on the CDR3 plus reference TRBV7-9 and TRBJ1-3, the full variable domain is DTGVSQNPRHKITKRGQNVTFRCDPISEHNRLYWYRQTLGQGPEFLTYFQNEAQLEKSRLLSDRFSAERPKGSFSTLEIQRTEQGDSAMYLCALPGVTGNTIYFGEGSWLTVV.

This clone turned up a few times. The V call is TRBV11-3, the J call TRBJ2-1; the match to TRBD2 covers 8 bases. J lost 9 bases, V lost 3 bases, and 10 bases had no gene match. CDR1 and CDR2 (germline): SGHNT, YENEEA. The CDR3 consists of 15 residues. In nucleotides, the CDR3 is TGTGCCAGCAGCTTGAACTTAGGACTAGCCGGTGAGCAGTTCTTC. Encoded protein: CASSLNLGLAGEQFF.